These T cell receptor beta chains were read from a single sample in a study of blood T cell repertoires in COVID-19. Sequencing was performed with immunoSEQ multiplex PCR; in TCRdb, only in-frame clones are kept and a portion is missing. The sample lists under 200,000 clones, about 85% occurring once. Sequenced input: peripheral blood. These receptors all come from a woman of 80 years or more with acute or convalescent COVID-19. The CDR3 runs from the conserved cysteine through the conserved F or W. Each record gives: clone size, J gene, D gene, V gene, CDR3 protein, CDR3 DNA. The D gene is left open where the match is weak. Expanded clones get a size class; other rows say once, few or many, or leave the size out.

-,TRBJ1-2,TRBD1,TRBV5-1,CASSLSTPTGGYTF,TGCGCCAGCAGCTTGTCTACTCCGACAGGGGGCTACACCTTC
once,TRBJ1-5,TRBD1,TRBV6-2/TRBV6-3,CASSYRDRGPSRNQPQHF,TGTGCCAGCAGTTACCGGGACAGGGGGCCAAGTCGTAATCAGCCCCAGCATTTT
-,TRBJ1-6,-,TRBV2,CASSIQGGSASYNSPLHF,TGTGCCAGCAGCATCCAAGGGGGTTCCGCTTCTTATAATTCACCCCTCCACTTT
-,TRBJ1-2,-,TRBV29-1,CSVAQGYGYTF,TGCAGCGTTGCCCAGGGGTATGGCTACACCTTC
-,TRBJ2-5,-,TRBV18,CASSPNREETQYF,TGTGCCAGCTCTCCTAACAGGGAAGAGACCCAGTACTTC
-,TRBJ2-7,TRBD2,TRBV7-7,CASSSYLAESSYEQYF,TGTGCTAGCAGCTCCTACCTAGCGGAGAGCTCCTACGAGCAGTACTTC
-,TRBJ1-2,TRBD1,TRBV6-5,CASSGQGRGRYGYTF,TGTGCCAGCTCGGGACAGGGGCGCGGGCGGTATGGCTACACCTTC
once,TRBJ2-1,TRBD2,TRBV18,CASSPRGLAGENSYNEQFF,TGTGCCAGCTCACCGCGGGGACTAGCGGGTGAGAACTCCTACAATGAGCAGTTCTTC
once,TRBJ1-5,-,TRBV12-5,CASGWDTTTAQHF,TGTGCTAGTGGTTGGGACACCACGACAGCCCAGCATTTT
-,TRBJ2-2,TRBD2,TRBV28,CASSFPRSSGKTNTGELFF,TGTGCCAGCAGTTTCCCTCGGTCTAGCGGGAAAACGAACACCGGGGAGCTGTTTTTT
-,TRBJ2-7,-,TRBV7-2,CASSPRQGISYEQYF,TGTGCCAGCAGCCCACGGCAGGGAATCTCCTACGAGCAGTACTTC
-,TRBJ1-3,-,TRBV5-1,CASSVDSFSGNTIYF,TGCGCCAGCAGCGTGGACAGCTTCTCTGGAAACACCATATATTTT
once,TRBJ1-1,TRBD1,TRBV19,CASRDRGLRNTEAFF,TGTGCCAGTAGGGACAGGGGGCTCCGGAACACTGAAGCTTTCTTT
-,TRBJ1-1,-,TRBV15,CATSRVRGSTEAFF,TGTGCCACCAGCAGAGTTCGGGGGAGCACTGAAGCTTTCTTT
-,TRBJ1-1,-,TRBV9,CASSPRANTNTEAFF,TGTGCCAGCAGCCCCCGAGCGAACACAAACACTGAAGCTTTCTTT
-,TRBJ1-1,-,TRBV5-1,CASSLNVRDTEAFF,TGCGCCAGCAGCTTGAACGTACGGGACACTGAAGCTTTCTTT
few,TRBJ1-5,TRBD1,TRBV2,CASSEGTGGTWPQHF,TGTGCCAGCAGTGAGGGGACAGGGGGCACCTGGCCCCAGCATTTT
-,TRBJ2-1,TRBD2,TRBV6-5,CASRLAGGPFYEQFF,TGTGCCAGCAGACTAGCGGGAGGGCCGTTTTATGAGCAGTTCTTC
-,TRBJ2-1,TRBD1,TRBV9,CASSVGTGAYNEQFF,TGTGCCAGCAGCGTAGGGACAGGGGCCTACAATGAGCAGTTCTTC
-,TRBJ2-7,-,TRBV7-9,CASSFRGSEQYF,TGTGCCAGCAGCTTCCGGGGTTCCGAGCAGTACTTC
-,TRBJ2-2,TRBD1,TRBV28,CASSPTSHNRGWRTGELFF,TGTGCCAGCAGCCCTACTTCTCACAACAGGGGGTGGCGGACCGGGGAGCTGTTTTTT
-,TRBJ2-2,TRBD2,TRBV18,CASSPPGLAGGTGELFF,TGTGCCAGCTCACCCCCCGGACTAGCGGGAGGCACCGGGGAGCTGTTTTTT
-,TRBJ1-2,-,TRBV5-1,CASSLAGGWDGYTF,TGCGCCAGCAGCTTGGCCGGGGGTTGGGATGGCTACACCTTC
-,TRBJ2-7,-,TRBV18,CASSPQNGIGEQYF,TGTGCCAGCTCACCACAAAACGGGATCGGCGAGCAGTACTTC
-,TRBJ1-1,-,TRBV11-3,CASSLGETMNTEAFF,TGTGCCAGCAGCTTAGGGGAGACCATGAACACTGAAGCTTTCTTT
once,TRBJ2-1,TRBD1,TRBV7-2,CASSQQDRGLYNEQFF,TGTGCCAGCAGCCAACAGGACAGGGGGCTGTACAATGAGCAGTTCTTC
-,TRBJ1-3,TRBD1,TRBV15,CATSSDRARNTIYF,TGTGCCACCAGCAGCGACAGGGCCCGAAACACCATATATTTT
-,TRBJ1-1,-,TRBV29-1,CSVGQPEAFF,TGCAGCGTTGGACAGCCTGAAGCTTTCTTT